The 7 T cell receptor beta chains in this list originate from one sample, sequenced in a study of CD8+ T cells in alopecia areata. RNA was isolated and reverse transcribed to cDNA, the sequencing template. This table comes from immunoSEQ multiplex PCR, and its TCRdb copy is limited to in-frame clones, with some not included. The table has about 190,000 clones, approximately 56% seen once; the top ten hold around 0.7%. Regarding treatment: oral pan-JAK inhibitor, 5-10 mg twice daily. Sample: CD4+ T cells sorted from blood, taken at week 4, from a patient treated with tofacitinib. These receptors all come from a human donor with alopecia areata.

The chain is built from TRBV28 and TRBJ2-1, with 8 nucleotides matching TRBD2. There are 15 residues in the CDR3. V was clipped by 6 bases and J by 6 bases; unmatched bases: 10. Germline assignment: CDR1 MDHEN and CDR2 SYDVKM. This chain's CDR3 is CASSSPGGPRNEQFF. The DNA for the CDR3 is TGTGCCAGCAGCTCCCCGGGAGGGCCCCGCAATGAGCAGTTCTTC.

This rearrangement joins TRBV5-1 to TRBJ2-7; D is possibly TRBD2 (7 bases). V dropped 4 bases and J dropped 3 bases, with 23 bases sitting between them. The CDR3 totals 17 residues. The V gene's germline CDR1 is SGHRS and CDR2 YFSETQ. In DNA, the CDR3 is TGCGCCAGCAGCCTCCACCCGGGGGGCGGGATAGGCTACGAGCAGTACTTC. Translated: CASSLHPGGGIGYEQYF.

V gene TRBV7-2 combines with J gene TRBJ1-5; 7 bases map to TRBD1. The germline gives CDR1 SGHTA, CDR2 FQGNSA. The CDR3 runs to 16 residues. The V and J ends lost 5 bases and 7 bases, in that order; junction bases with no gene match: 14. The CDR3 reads CASSVSQGPAGQPQHF. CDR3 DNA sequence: TGTGCCAGCAGCGTATCACAGGGGCCTGCGGGGCAGCCCCAGCATTTT.

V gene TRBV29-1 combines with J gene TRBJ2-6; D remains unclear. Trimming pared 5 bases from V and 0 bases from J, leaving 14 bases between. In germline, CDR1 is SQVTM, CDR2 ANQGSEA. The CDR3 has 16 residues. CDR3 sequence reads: CSVFGFIDSGANVLTF. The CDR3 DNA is TGCAGCGTTTTTGGGTTTATAGACTCTGGGGCCAACGTCCTGACTTTC.

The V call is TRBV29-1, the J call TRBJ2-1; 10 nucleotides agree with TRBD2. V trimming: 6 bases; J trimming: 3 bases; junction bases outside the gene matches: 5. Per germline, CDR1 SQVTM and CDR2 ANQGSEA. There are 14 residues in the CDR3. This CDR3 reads CSVATSGIYNEQFF. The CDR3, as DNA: TGCAGCGTAGCAACTAGCGGGATCTACAATGAGCAGTTCTTC.

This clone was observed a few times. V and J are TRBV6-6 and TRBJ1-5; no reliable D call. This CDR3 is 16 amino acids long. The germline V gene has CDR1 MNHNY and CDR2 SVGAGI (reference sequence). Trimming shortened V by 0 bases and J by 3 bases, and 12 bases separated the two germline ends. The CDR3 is CASSYSIGRVNQPQHF. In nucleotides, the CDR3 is TGTGCCAGCAGTTACTCGATTGGGCGGGTCAATCAGCCCCAGCATTTT.

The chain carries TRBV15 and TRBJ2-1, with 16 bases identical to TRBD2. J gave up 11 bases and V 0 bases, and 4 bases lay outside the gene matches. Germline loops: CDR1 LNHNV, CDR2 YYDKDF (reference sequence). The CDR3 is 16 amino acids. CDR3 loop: CATSREGTSGRGKQFF. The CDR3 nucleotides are TGTGCCACCAGCAGAGAGGGGACTAGCGGGAGGGGGAAGCAGTTCTTC.